These 5 T cell receptor beta chains originate from one sample sequenced in a study of cytomegalovirus exposure and HLA in healthy donors. In the PCR, 60 Vbeta and 13 Jbeta primers were used. Sequenced by immunoSEQ multiplex PCR; TCRdb stores in-frame clones only, minus some. The sample carries 130,000 to 150,000 clones, about three quarters recorded once. What was sequenced was PBMCs. These receptors were taken from a man in his forties or fifties in good health and CMV-seropositive.

J is TRBJ2-7 and V is TRBV4-2; 7 nucleotides align to TRBD1. After removal of 4 bases from V and 7 bases from J, the junction contained 10 bases not matched to a gene. The germline CDR1 and CDR2 sequences are LGHNA and YNFKEQ. This CDR3 is built from 14 residues. CDR3 loop: CASSPSVQGDEQYF. DNA of the CDR3: TGTGCCAGCAGCCCATCGGTTCAGGGGGATGAGCAGTACTTC.

The chain uses TRBV28 and TRBJ2-1; perhaps TRBD1 as D (5 bases). Germline lookup yields CDR1 MDHEN and CDR2 SYDVKM. CDR3 length equals 15 residues. V was shortened by 1 base and J by 2 bases, with 9 bases between the two germline ends. This chain's CDR3 is CASSLYDSPYNEQFF. CDR3 coding DNA: TGTGCCAGCAGTTTATATGACAGTCCCTACAATGAGCAGTTCTTC.

The CDR3 DNA reads TGTGCCAGCAGCTTTGGACAGACTAACTATGGCTACACCTTC. Translating it yields CASSFGQTNYGYTF. V is TRBV7-8 and J is TRBJ1-2, with a possible D match to TRBD1 (6 bases). The germline CDR1 and CDR2 sequences are SGHVS and FQNEAQ. Trimming stripped 3 bases from V and 0 bases from J, with 8 bases between. The CDR3 spans 14 residues.

The genes are TRBV6-6 and TRBJ2-7; TRBD1 agrees at 7 bases. The CDR3 is 15 residues long. Germline V gene data show CDR1 as MNHNY and CDR2 as SVGAGI (reference sequence). V was pared by 2 bases and J by 1 base, with 5 bases of the junction left unmatched. CDR3 protein: CASSYGQGDSYEQYF. Here the CDR3 DNA reads TGTGCCAGCAGTTACGGTCAGGGGGATTCCTACGAGCAGTACTTC.

The count of this clone is one. J is TRBJ2-3 and V is TRBV7-3; D remains unclear. Trimming took off 1 base at V and 0 bases at J, with 5 bases between the two ends. Per the germline V gene, CDR1 is SGHTA and CDR2 is FQGTGA. The CDR3 contains 14 residues. CDR3 protein: CASSLRASTDTQYF. Here the CDR3 DNA reads TGTGCCAGCAGCTTAAGAGCTAGCACAGATACGCAGTATTTT.